One sample yielded the 22 T cell receptor beta chains listed below, sequenced in a study of quantifying T cell responses using KT2 cells. Study at large: Reverse transcription used primers in the TCR alpha and beta constant regions.

An oligo carrying a UMI was ligated to the cDNA 3' end. An equimolar mix of RC1.1 and RC1.2 primed the beta chain across TRBC1 and TRBC2. TCRdb reprocessed the UMI-ligation and nested PCR reads with MiXCR, giving one entry per CDR3 protein. Of 52,000 or so distinct CDR3 sequences in the sample, roughly 12% were seen once. The sequencing sample was made of PBMCs spiked with cells of the T cell clone KT2. Receptors originate from a human donor.

This clonotype was found a few times. The chain joins TRBV4-1 to TRBJ1-1, with D possibly being TRBD1 (6 bases). Germline V gene lookup returns CDR1 MGHRA and CDR2 YSYEKL. The V end was cut by 2 bases, the J end by 1 base, with 14 bases between. This CDR3 region has 16 residues. The CDR3 nucleotides are TGCGCCAGCAGCCAACGTCAGGGAGGGGGGAACACTGAAGCTTTCTTT. It encodes CASSQRQGGGNTEAFF.

V is TRBV14 and J is TRBJ2-1, with a tentative D call TRBD2 (6 bases). The CDR3 runs to 15 residues. Germline V gene sequence: CDR1 SGHDN, CDR2 FVKESK. V shed 2 bases and J shed 3 bases, with 11 bases lying between them. The CDR3 reads CASSQRGNYYNEQFF. CDR3 coding DNA: TGTGCCAGCAGCCAACGGGGGAATTACTACAATGAGCAGTTCTTC. Drawing the rest from reference TRBV14 and TRBJ2-1, the complete variable domain is EAGVTQFPSHSVIEKGQTVTLRCDPISGHDNLYWYRRVMGKEIKFLLHFVKESKQDESGMPNNRFLAERTGGTYSTLKVQPAELEDSGVYFCASSQRGNYYNEQFFGPGTRLTVL.

This sequence joins TRBV15 and TRBJ2-7; D could derive from TRBD1 or TRBD2 (5 bases each). The germline CDR1 and CDR2 sequences are LNHNV and YYDKDF (reference sequence). The CDR3 runs to 15 residues. V was shortened by 0 bases and J by 3 bases, with 12 bases between the two germline ends. The CDR3 loop reads CATSRDPGPDYEQYF. The CDR3 DNA is TGTGCCACCAGCAGAGACCCGGGGCCCGACTACGAGCAGTACTTC.

There are a few counts of this clonotype. This chain uses TRBV9 with TRBJ2-2, with TRBD1 matching over 7 bases. V lost 5 bases and J lost 5; bases outside the gene matches: 6. CDR3 length: 14 residues. The V gene's germline CDR1 is SGDLS and CDR2 YYNGEE. The CDR3 protein is CASRGRGPTGELFF. The CDR3 bases are TGTGCCAGCAGGGGAAGGGGGCCGACCGGGGAGCTGTTTTTT.

The J gene is TRBJ2-3, the V gene TRBV6-5, with 11 bases lining up with TRBD2. Germline loops: CDR1 MNHEY, CDR2 SVGAGI. This CDR3 comprises 19 residues. With 0 bases clipped from V and 2 bases from J, the junction kept 10 bases outside the gene matches. CDR3 protein: CASSYSNLPSGGYTDTQYF. CDR3 nucleotide sequence: TGTGCCAGCAGTTACTCGAATTTACCTAGCGGGGGGTACACAGATACGCAGTATTTT.

This clonotype has ten or more counts. The chain uses TRBV28 and TRBJ2-3, with unresolved D. The germline V gene has CDR1 MDHEN and CDR2 SYDVKM. The CDR3 consists of 15 residues. Between the trimmed V and J ends, which lost 5 bases and 2 bases, there was a span of 14 bases. CDR3 in DNA: TGTGCCAGCAGTCCCCCCAGTGGGCTCACAGATACGCAGTATTTT. This gives the protein CASSPPSGLTDTQYF.

This clonotype was picked up a small number of times. The chain combines TRBV11-2 with TRBJ1-1, with D tentatively TRBD1 (6 bases). Trimming took 2 bases from V and 2 from J, leaving 12 bases between them. The CDR3 is made up of 15 amino acids. Germline assignment: CDR1 SGHAT and CDR2 FQNNGV. CDR3 sequence (DNA): TGTGCCAGCAGCTTACAGGGGCGGATAAACACTGAAGCTTTCTTT. Amino acid sequence: CASSLQGRINTEAFF.

This clonotype appeared a single time. This chain uses TRBV12-3 or TRBV12-4 with TRBJ1-4; TRBD1 agrees at 7 bases. Losses at the gene ends were 6 bases for V and 0 bases for J; bases not matched to a gene: 4. The CDR3 totals 15 residues. CDR3 sequence: CASRAGTATNEKLFF. The CDR3 DNA reads as TGTGCCAGCAGGGCCGGGACAGCAACTAATGAAAAACTGTTTTTT.

This clonotype has only a few counts. The chain recombines TRBV19 with TRBJ1-1; D unclear. V lost 6 bases to trimming and J lost 1 base, with 12 bases between them. CDR3 length: 14 amino acids. The germline V gene encodes CDR1 LNHDA and CDR2 SQIVND (reference sequence). CDR3 protein: CASSIQTKNTEAFF. The CDR3 DNA follows: TGTGCCAGTAGCATCCAAACGAAGAACACTGAAGCTTTCTTT.

This clonotype was counted between two and nine times. The chain has TRBV5-1 and TRBJ2-5, with TRBD1 matching 8 bases. This CDR3 comprises 14 residues. CDR1 is SGHRS and CDR2 is YFSETQ in the germline V gene. Trimming cost V 4 bases and J 1 base; bases outside gene matches: 3. In DNA, the CDR3 is TGCGCCAGCAGCCAGGGGACAGGCCAAGAGACCCAGTACTTC. As protein: CASSQGTGQETQYF.

This clonotype was observed a few times. V and J are TRBV6-5 and TRBJ1-1, with a tentative D call TRBD1 (5 bases). Germline CDR1 and CDR2: MNHEY and SVGAGI. Deletions cut 4 bases from V and 6 bases from J, with 12 bases between. This CDR3 comprises 13 residues. In DNA, the CDR3 is TGTGCCAGCAGTTCCCGACGACAGTCTGAAGCTTTCTTT. It yields the protein CASSSRRQSEAFF.

This clonotype was found many times. The genes are TRBV10-3 and TRBJ2-3; no definite D call. CDR1 ENHRY and CDR2 SYGVKD come from the germline V gene. The ends were cut back, 3 bases at V and 10 bases at J, with 11 bases in the middle. The CDR3 is 12 amino acids. This CDR3 is CAISDRIGAQYF. As DNA, the CDR3 is TGTGCCATCAGTGATAGGATTGGAGCGCAGTATTTT.

The rearrangement joins TRBV6-5 to TRBJ1-6, with a possible D match to TRBD1 (5 bases). The V end lost 2 bases, the J end lost 8 bases, and 16 bases lay between the germline ends. The germline CDR1 and CDR2 sequences are MNHEY and SVGAGI. This CDR3 comprises 16 residues. CDR3 in DNA: TGTGCCAGCAGTTACGGGGGGGGGATTGGAGATTCACCCCTCCACTTT. Its translation: CASSYGGGIGDSPLHF.

This clonotype has only a few counts. This chain joins TRBV10-3 and TRBJ1-1; D gene ambiguous. The CDR3 has 12 amino acids. Germline CDR1 reads ENHRY; CDR2 reads SYGVKD. Trimming shortened V by 2 bases and J by 4 bases, and 5 bases separated the two germline ends. The CDR3 coding sequence is TGTGCCATCAGTGAGGCCGCCACTGAAGCTTTCTTT. Protein product: CAISEAATEAFF.

V and J are TRBV6-6 and TRBJ2-3; tentative D call: TRBD2 (6 bases). Per the germline V gene, CDR1 is MNHNY and CDR2 is SVGAGI (reference sequence). V shed 5 bases and J shed 1 base, with 10 bases lying between them. The length of the CDR3 is 14 residues. The CDR3 DNA reads as TGTGCCAGCAGTAAGAGCGGGCGCACAGATACGCAGTATTTT. Residues: CASSKSGRTDTQYF.

Only a few counts were recorded for this clonotype. The V gene is TRBV6-4, the J gene TRBJ1-1, with unresolved D. CDR3 length: 13 residues. Germline-derived CDR1 and CDR2 are MRHNA and SNTAGT. Trimming left V 3 bases short and J 2 bases short, with 7 bases between. The CDR3 loop is CASSERDNTEAFF. In DNA form, the CDR3 reads TGTGCCAGCAGTGAGCGAGACAACACTGAAGCTTTCTTT.

The V gene is TRBV18, the J gene TRBJ2-5, with D maybe TRBD1 (5 bases). The CDR3 runs 13 residues. V shed 2 bases and J shed 5 bases, with 9 bases lying between them. Germline CDR1 and CDR2: KGHSH and LQKENI. The CDR3 DNA reads TGTGCCAGCTCACCAGGCAGGGCGGAGACCCAGTACTTC. Translation: CASSPGRAETQYF.

The sample holds many counts of this clonotype. The genes are TRBV12-5 and TRBJ2-7, with 7 bases matching TRBD2. This CDR3 has 16 amino acids. Trimming cost V 1 base and J 1 base; bases outside gene matches: 7. Germline loops: CDR1 LGHNT, CDR2 FRNRAP. This CDR3 reads CASGLAPWGGSYEQYF. The CDR3 bases are TGTGCTAGTGGTTTGGCCCCATGGGGGGGGTCCTACGAGCAGTACTTC.

This clonotype has a count of ten or more. V and J are TRBV7-9 and TRBJ2-6; possible D gene TRBD2, 6 bases. V lost 2 bases to trimming and J lost 2 bases, with 10 bases between them. Germline values: CDR1 SEHNR, CDR2 FQNEAQ (reference sequence). The CDR3 sequence is 16 residues long. CDR3 amino acids: CASSLRGMAGANVLTF. The CDR3 nucleotides read TGTGCCAGCAGCTTACGGGGGATGGCTGGGGCCAACGTCCTGACTTTC.

The chain is built from TRBV6-5 and TRBJ1-2; the D gene is possibly TRBD1 (6 bases). Germline V gene data show CDR1 as MNHEY and CDR2 as SVGAGI. The V end was cut by 2 bases, the J end by 6 bases, with 16 bases between. CDR3 length: 15 amino acids. In nucleotides, the CDR3 is TGTGCCAGCAGTTACGGAGGGACATATCCCAATGGCTACACCTTC. This encodes CASSYGGTYPNGYTF.

The rearrangement links TRBV7-9 to TRBJ2-1; 8 bases map to TRBD1. Germline V gene lookup returns CDR1 SEHNR and CDR2 FQNEAQ (reference sequence). The trim removed 1 base at V and 7 bases at J, leaving 3 bases unmatched. This CDR3 comprises 14 residues. CDR3 coding DNA: TGTGCCAGCAGCTTAGGGGGACAGGCTAATGAGCAGTTCTTC. Amino acid sequence: CASSLGGQANEQFF.

J is TRBJ1-1 and V is TRBV5-1, with 7 bases lining up with TRBD1. Losses at the gene ends were 2 bases for V and 3 bases for J; bases not matched to a gene: 4. The germline CDR1 and CDR2 sequences are SGHRS and YFSETQ. CDR3 length: 14 residues. The CDR3 DNA reads as TGCGCCAGCAGCTTCGACAGGGTATACACTGAAGCTTTCTTT. This encodes CASSFDRVYTEAFF.